These 23 T cell receptor beta chains originate from one sample sequenced in a study of shared clonotypes between healthy human individuals. Measured with immunoSEQ multiplex PCR; TCRdb has only the in-frame clones, and not every one. Of hundreds of thousands of clones in the sample, approximately 74% were seen once. What was sequenced was memory CD4+ T cells sorted from blood. The subset was: CD45RA-negative fraction. These receptors all stem from a woman under 40 in good health.

The chain links TRBV7-9 to TRBJ2-2, with D perhaps TRBD2 (6 bases). Trimming stripped 3 bases from V and 8 bases from J, with 13 bases between. Germline V gene sequence: CDR1 SEHNR, CDR2 FQNEAQ (reference sequence). The length of the CDR3 is 14 residues. CDR3 protein: CASSFVEGAGELFF. The CDR3 DNA is TGTGCCAGCAGCTTCGTGGAGGGCGCGGGGGAGCTGTTTTTT.

This clone has just one count. The chain uses TRBV6-5 and TRBJ2-7; D gene uncertain. The CDR3 length is 16 residues. Germline assignment: CDR1 MNHEY and CDR2 SVGAGI. V lost 0 bases and J 3 bases, leaving 15 bases between the germline ends. The CDR3 sequence: CASSYSTVVPGYEQYF. The CDR3 DNA is TGTGCCAGCAGTTACTCGACCGTAGTTCCAGGCTACGAGCAGTACTTC.

The chain employs TRBV18 and TRBJ2-2; weak D call: TRBD1 (6 bases). The germline V gene encodes CDR1 KGHSH and CDR2 LQKENI. Trimming took off 4 bases at V and 1 base at J, with 13 bases between the two ends. There are 16 residues in the CDR3. CDR3 DNA: TGTGCCAGCTCACACACTACAGGGAAGAACACCGGGGAGCTGTTTTTT. Translation: CASSHTTGKNTGELFF.

This chain links TRBV6-5 with TRBJ2-7; 12 nucleotides line up with TRBD2. J lost 3 bases, V lost 2 bases, and 2 bases had no gene match. The CDR3 has 15 amino acids. CDR1 MNHEY and CDR2 SVGAGI come from the germline V gene. CDR3 in amino acids: CASSYQLAGGYEQYF. In DNA form, the CDR3 reads TGTGCCAGCAGTTACCAACTAGCGGGAGGCTACGAGCAGTACTTC.

The chain recombines TRBV13 with TRBJ2-5; possibly TRBD1 for D (5 bases). CDR3 length: 13 residues. CDR1 PRHDT and CDR2 FYEKMQ come from the germline V gene (reference sequence). Trimming took off 3 bases at V and 5 bases at J, with 10 bases between the two ends. The CDR3 here is CASSLKGQETQYF. The CDR3 nucleotides read TGTGCCAGCAGCTTGAAGGGGCAGGAGACCCAGTACTTC.

This clone showed up just a few times. J is TRBJ2-2 and V is TRBV2, with TRBD1 matching 7 bases. V lost 6 bases to trimming and J lost 7 bases; unmatched junction nucleotides: 5. Per the germline V gene, CDR1 is SNHLY and CDR2 is FYNNEI. The CDR3 length is 13 residues. CDR3 nucleotide sequence: TGTGCCAGCAGACAGGGGTTCGGCGGGGAGCTGTTTTTT. Residues: CASRQGFGGELFF.

The rearrangement uses TRBV11-2 and TRBJ1-4, with TRBD1 as a possible D gene (5 bases). The CDR3 is 13 amino acids. Germline V gene data show CDR1 as SGHAT and CDR2 as FQNNGV. Trimming took 1 base from V and 12 from J, leaving 12 bases between them. The CDR3 DNA reads as TGTGCCAGCAGCTTAGTGTTTGGGGCTGAACTGTTTTTT. It specifies CASSLVFGAELFF.

A few counts support this clone. The gene calls are TRBV15 and TRBJ2-3; perhaps TRBD1 as D (8 bases). The CDR3 is 15 amino acids. V lost 2 bases to trimming and J lost 4 bases, with 13 bases between them. CDR1 LNHNV and CDR2 YYDKDF come from the germline V gene (reference sequence). CDR3 region: CATSRSTGGADTQYF. The CDR3 DNA reads as TGTGCCACCAGCAGAAGCACAGGGGGGGCAGATACGCAGTATTTT.

About this clone itself: A far larger clone is only one base removed, so a read error is likely. This chain joins TRBV7-9 and TRBJ2-2; D is possibly TRBD1 (5 bases). V gave up 3 bases and J gave up 7 bases, with 9 bases separating them. Germline V lookup: CDR1 SEHNR, CDR2 FQNEAQ (reference sequence). The CDR3 spans 13 residues. The CDR3 protein is CASSFRDHGELFF. The CDR3 DNA is TGTGCCAGCAGCTTCAGGGATCACGGGGAGCTGTTTTTT. The full variable domain, its missing parts supplied by reference TRBV7-9 and TRBJ2-2, is DTGVSQNPRHKITKRGQNVTFRCDPISEHNRLYWYRQTLGQGPEFLTYFQNEAQLEKSRLLSDRFSAERPKGSFSTLEIQRTEQGDSAMYLCASSFRDHGELFFGEGSRLTVL.

The V gene is TRBV28, the J gene TRBJ1-2, with D possibly TRBD1 on 6 matching bases. Germline V gene sequence: CDR1 MDHEN, CDR2 SYDVKM. This CDR3 spans 13 amino acids. V was clipped by 5 bases and J by 2 bases, with 9 bases between them. The CDR3 region is CASSRGGNYGYTF. The CDR3 DNA sequence: TGTGCCAGCAGTCGAGGGGGGAACTATGGCTACACCTTC.

This clone has just a few counts. The rearrangement joins TRBV29-1 to TRBJ1-2; 9 positions match TRBD1. The CDR3 has 12 residues. Trimming at V came to 4 bases and at J to 5 bases, leaving 2 bases not matched to a gene. The germline V gene has CDR1 SQVTM and CDR2 ANQGSEA. CDR3 in amino acids: CSVADRGYGYTF. The DNA of the CDR3 is TGCAGCGTTGCCGACAGGGGGTATGGCTACACCTTC.

CDR3 sequence (DNA): TGTGCCAGCAGTTCAAGGGGAAATGAAAAACTGTTTTTT. Its translation is CASSSRGNEKLFF. The chain couples TRBV27 to TRBJ1-4; possibly TRBD1 for D (5 bases). Trimming removed 4 bases at V and 5 bases at J, with 8 bases between. The CDR3 length is 13 residues. Looked up from germline, CDR1 is MNHEY and CDR2 is SMNVEV (reference sequence).

This clone occurred once. V gene TRBV19 combines with J gene TRBJ2-7, with D possibly matching TRBD2 (6 bases). V was clipped by 6 bases and J by 1 base, with 16 bases between them. Germline V lookup: CDR1 LNHDA, CDR2 SQIVND (reference sequence). The CDR3 consists of 15 residues. CDR3 nucleotides: TGTGCCAGTAGCTTGTCTAGCGCGACGTCCTACGAGCAGTACTTC. This codes for CASSLSSATSYEQYF.

This sequence joins TRBV10-3 and TRBJ2-3, with TRBD2 matching over 15 bases. This CDR3 has 17 amino acids. The germline V gene encodes CDR1 ENHRY and CDR2 SYGVKD. With V trimmed by 10 bases and J by 3 bases, 11 bases remained unmatched. CDR3 DNA: TGTGCCACCAGGCCGGGACTAGCGGGGGGAGCAACAGATACGCAGTATTTT. Its protein is CATRPGLAGGATDTQYF.

The chain combines TRBV6-1 with TRBJ2-3; 7 bases are a match to TRBD2. Germline V CDR1 and CDR2: MNHNS, SASEGT. The CDR3 sequence is 15 residues long. V trimming: 4 bases; J trimming: 1 base; junction bases outside the gene matches: 5. Written as DNA, the CDR3 is TGTGCCAGCAGTGCGGCGGGAGCCCGCACAGATACGCAGTATTTT. Translated: CASSAAGARTDTQYF.

This clone was observed a single time. V and J are TRBV7-2 and TRBJ2-7; tentative D call: TRBD2 (6 bases). The CDR3 has 14 amino acids. Germline CDR1 and CDR2: SGHTA and FQGNSA. Between the trimmed V and J ends, which lost 1 base and 5 bases, there was a span of 12 bases. The chain's CDR3 is CASSLGREHDEQYF. In nucleotides, the CDR3 is TGTGCCAGCAGCTTAGGTCGGGAGCATGACGAGCAGTACTTC.

V usage is TRBV7-2 and J usage is TRBJ1-5, with a possible D match to TRBD1 (6 bases). The CDR3 consists of 15 residues. Germline lookup yields CDR1 SGHTA and CDR2 FQGNSA. V gave up 3 bases and J gave up 2 bases, with 11 bases separating them. The CDR3 reads CASSFYEGGNQPQHF. The DNA of the CDR3 is TGTGCCAGCAGCTTTTATGAGGGGGGCAATCAGCCCCAGCATTTT.

Notes on this clone: Other DNA sequences in this specimen translate into the identical CDR3. V and J are TRBV5-4 and TRBJ1-4, with TRBD1 matching 10 bases. The CDR3 has 14 amino acids. Germline assignment: CDR1 SGHNT and CDR2 YYREEE (reference sequence). J lost 8 bases, V lost 3 bases, and 4 bases had no gene match. CDR3 nucleotides: TGTGCCAGCAGCTCCAGGGACAGGGGAGAAAAACTGTTTTTT. Its translation: CASSSRDRGEKLFF.

The V call is TRBV7-2, the J call TRBJ1-1; TRBD1 aligns across 7 bases. The trim removed 6 bases at V and 0 bases at J, leaving 4 bases unmatched. Germline V CDR1 and CDR2: SGHTA, FQGNSA. The CDR3 length is 14 residues. The CDR3: CASRPGGVNTEAFF. The CDR3 DNA sequence: TGTGCCAGCAGGCCAGGGGGTGTGAACACTGAAGCTTTCTTT.

This chain joins TRBV10-1 and TRBJ2-7, with unresolved D. The germline V gene has CDR1 WNHNN and CDR2 SYGVQD (reference sequence). This CDR3 is 14 amino acids long. Trimming stripped 9 bases from V and 4 bases from J, with 19 bases between. In DNA form, the CDR3 reads TGCGCCAGTAGCACCGGCCAAGGGCCGTACGAGCAGTACTTC. Protein sequence: CASSTGQGPYEQYF.

The chain has TRBV5-1 and TRBJ2-7; TRBD2 matches 8 bases. The CDR3 totals 14 residues. CDR1 is SGHRS and CDR2 is YFSETQ in the germline V gene. V shed 6 bases and J 0 bases; nucleotides not matched to a gene: 5. DNA for the CDR3: TGCGCCAGCACCCCGGGGGGGAGCTCCTACGAGCAGTACTTC. This translates into CASTPGGSSYEQYF.

The J gene is TRBJ2-2, the V gene TRBV6-1; D call uncertain. There are 15 residues in the CDR3. The germline V gene has CDR1 MNHNS and CDR2 SASEGT. Trimming removed 4 bases at V and 0 bases at J, with 9 bases between. In DNA, the CDR3 is TGTGCCAGCAGTGTTGGGGTAACGAACACCGGGGAGCTGTTTTTT. Its protein is CASSVGVTNTGELFF.

The chain couples TRBV5-1 to TRBJ2-3; weak D call: TRBD2 (6 bases). With 3 bases removed from V and 6 bases from J, the gap between germline ends came to 17 bases. Germline V gives CDR1 SGHRS, CDR2 YFSETQ. The CDR3 length is 15 residues. CDR3 DNA sequence: TGCGCCAGCAGCTGGGGGGACGGAGAGGCGGATACGCAGTATTTT. The encoded protein is CASSWGDGEADTQYF.